Shown below are 20 T cell receptor beta chains from a single sample sequenced in a study of OX40 agonist ivuxolimab in advanced cancers. Sequencing used immunoSEQ multiplex PCR; TCRdb keeps in-frame clones, though not all of them. The repertoire holds 85,000 to 95,000 clones, with about 91% as singletons. The sample in question was CD4+ or CD8+ T cells sorted from blood, obtained in a trial of the OX40 agonist ivuxolimab. These receptors were collected from an adult with an advanced solid tumor such as melanoma, head and neck, liver or kidney cancer.

V gene TRBV20-1 combines with J gene TRBJ2-5; D is unclear. V dropped 4 bases and J dropped 4 bases, with 7 bases sitting between them. Germline V gene sequence: CDR1 DFQATT, CDR2 SNEGSKA (reference sequence). The CDR3 sequence is 11 residues long. CDR3 amino acids: CSATSVETQYF. The CDR3 nucleotides read TGCAGTGCTACTTCGGTAGAGACCCAGTACTTC.

The chain carries TRBV10-2 and TRBJ2-4, with 14 positions matching TRBD2. The germline V gene encodes CDR1 WSHSY and CDR2 SAAADI. The CDR3 runs to 19 residues. Trimming took 0 bases from V and 0 from J; bases not matched to a gene: 4. DNA of the CDR3: TGCGCCAGCAGTGAGTCGGGGACTAGCGGGAGACTAGCCAAAAACATTCAGTACTTC. It encodes CASSESGTSGRLAKNIQYF.

V is TRBV7-2 and J is TRBJ2-4; unclear D gene. V shed 3 bases and J shed 6 bases, with 18 bases lying between them. Germline V gives CDR1 SGHTA, CDR2 FQGNSA. The CDR3 totals 16 residues. The CDR3 reads CASSFTSISAGNIQYF. The DNA for the CDR3 is TGTGCCAGCAGCTTTACGTCAATCTCGGCAGGAAACATTCAGTACTTC.

V usage is TRBV21-1 and J usage is TRBJ2-1; the table's D call TRBD2 went unverified against the DNA. TRBV21-1 is termed a pseudogene. The CDR3 consists of 12 residues. CDR3: CASSAPTPRGFF. CDR3 sequence (DNA): TGTGCCAGCAGTGCCCCGACACCGCGGGGTTTCTTC.

The chain uses TRBV5-1 and TRBJ2-3, with 7 bases fitting TRBD1. After removal of 4 bases from V and 3 bases from J, the junction contained 5 bases not matched to a gene. There are 14 residues in the CDR3. Germline V gene sequence: CDR1 SGHRS, CDR2 YFSETQ. The CDR3 spells CASSATGMTDTQYF. The DNA of the CDR3 is TGCGCCAGCAGCGCGACAGGGATGACAGATACGCAGTATTTT.

This chain links TRBV5-6 with TRBJ1-6; 8 nucleotides line up with TRBD1. The CDR3 is 14 amino acids. Germline loops: CDR1 SGHDT, CDR2 YYEEEE. The ends lost 3 bases at V and 10 bases at J; junction bases unmatched: 6. The CDR3 DNA reads TGTGCCAGCAGCTCGACAGGGGTCGGGTCACCCCTCCACTTT. Translation gives CASSSTGVGSPLHF.

The rearrangement uses TRBV9 and TRBJ2-1; D gene unclear. Germline values: CDR1 SGDLS, CDR2 YYNGEE. Trimming pared 0 bases from V and 2 bases from J, leaving 12 bases between. The CDR3 runs to 16 residues. The CDR3 spells CASSVDGNAPYNEQFF. The CDR3 coding sequence is TGTGCCAGCAGCGTAGATGGCAACGCGCCCTACAATGAGCAGTTCTTC.

This chain uses TRBV28 with TRBJ2-7, with no clear D. Trimming removed 2 bases at V and 2 bases at J, with 16 bases between. CDR3 length equals 16 residues. Germline CDR1 reads MDHEN; CDR2 reads SYDVKM. The CDR3 sequence is CASSLMVSGAPYEQYF. The CDR3 DNA follows: TGTGCCAGCAGTTTAATGGTGTCAGGAGCCCCCTACGAGCAGTACTTC.

The table lists this clone with a count of one. This chain connects TRBV27 to TRBJ2-5; possible D gene TRBD2, 6 bases. Germline CDR1 reads MNHEY; CDR2 reads SMNVEV (reference sequence). The germline V and J ends were trimmed by 6 bases and 2 bases, with 10 bases remaining between them. This CDR3 has 13 amino acids. CDR3 protein: CASRPGGQETQYF. The CDR3 region has the DNA TGTGCCAGCAGACCCGGGGGACAAGAGACCCAGTACTTC.

This clone appeared once. DNA of the CDR3: TGTGCCATCAGTGACGGCAGGGGAATAGGCAAAAACATTCAGTACTTC. It codes for CAISDGRGIGKNIQYF. V usage is TRBV10-3 and J usage is TRBJ2-4; a possible D gene is TRBD1 (6 bases). This CDR3 spans 16 amino acids. CDR1 and CDR2 (germline): ENHRY, SYGVKD. The V end lost 3 bases, the J end lost 3 bases, and 15 bases lay between the germline ends.

The chain links TRBV10-3 to TRBJ1-3, with D unclear. CDR1 and CDR2 (germline): ENHRY, SYGVKD. This CDR3 is 12 amino acids long. V was trimmed by 8 bases and J by 4 bases, leaving 9 bases between them. CDR3 residues: CAIGSYGNTIYF. The DNA of the CDR3 is TGTGCCATCGGGAGTTACGGAAACACCATATATTTT.

In regard to this clone: One end of the junction is discordant with germline, which a read error may explain. The V and J genes are TRBV6-6 and TRBJ1-4; 12 bases are shared with TRBD1. The CDR3 runs 13 residues. Germline CDR1 is MNHNY and CDR2 is SVGAGI (reference sequence). The CDR3 sequence is CASSSGQGAPLRF. The DNA for the CDR3 is TGTGCCAGCAGTTCGGGACAGGGGGCGCCCCTCCGTTTT.

The CDR3 here is CASSLDPGEFEQFF. The CDR3 DNA reads as TGTGCCAGCAGCTTAGATCCAGGAGAATTTGAGCAGTTCTTC. The V and J genes are TRBV11-3 and TRBJ2-1; D ambiguous. The germline V gene encodes CDR1 SGHNT and CDR2 YENEEA. V was trimmed by 0 bases and J by 9 bases, leaving 12 bases between them. The CDR3 sequence is 14 residues long.

The gene calls are TRBV30 and TRBJ2-5, with D possibly TRBD1 on 6 matching bases. CDR1 is GTSNPN and CDR2 is SVGIG in the germline V gene (reference sequence). The V and J ends lost 5 bases and 9 bases respectively, with 25 bases between them. CDR3 length: 15 amino acids. CDR3 loop: CAWGNKGARGGAQYF. In DNA, the CDR3 is TGTGCCTGGGGAAATAAAGGGGCCCGAGGGGGTGCCCAGTACTTC. Complete variable domain (other parts from reference TRBV30 and TRBJ2-5): SQTIHQWPATLVQPVGSPLSLECTVEGTSNPNLYWYRQAAGRGLQLLFYSVGIGQISSEVPQNLSASRPQDRQFILSSKKLLLSDSGFYLCAWGNKGARGGAQYFGPGTRLLVL.

This clone has only one observation. The gene calls are TRBV7-2 and TRBJ2-1; perhaps TRBD1 as D (5 bases). CDR1 SGHTA and CDR2 FQGNSA come from the germline V gene. V lost 5 bases to trimming and J lost 8 bases, with 16 bases between them. This CDR3 has 14 amino acids. The CDR3 spells CASSPQGNIDEQFF. The DNA of the CDR3 is TGTGCCAGCAGCCCCCAGGGTAATATCGATGAGCAGTTCTTC.

This rearrangement joins TRBV5-8 to TRBJ2-1; 8 bases map to TRBD1. CDR1 is SGHTS, CDR2 YDEGEE, per germline. The CDR3 has 15 amino acids. The V segment lost 3 bases and the J segment 8 bases; nucleotides outside the gene matches: 10. The CDR3 DNA sequence: TGTGCCAGCAGCTCCCGACAGGGGAGGTCTCATGAGCAGTTCTTC. This gives the protein CASSSRQGRSHEQFF.

The V and J genes are TRBV19 and TRBJ1-2; TRBD1 is a possible D gene (5 bases). Trimming pared 7 bases from V and 2 bases from J, leaving 11 bases between. There are 13 residues in the CDR3. Germline values: CDR1 LNHDA, CDR2 SQIVND (reference sequence). The CDR3 nucleotides are TGTGCCAGTACCCCTGGGGCGAACTATGGCTACACCTTC. Translated: CASTPGANYGYTF.

V is TRBV6-1 and J is TRBJ2-7; 7 bases align to TRBD2. Losses at the gene ends were 7 bases for V and 3 bases for J; bases not matched to a gene: 6. The CDR3 spans 13 residues. Germline assignment: CDR1 MNHNS and CDR2 SASEGT. The CDR3 loop reads CASTWGGSYEQYF. Here the CDR3 DNA reads TGTGCCAGCACATGGGGGGGGAGCTACGAGCAGTACTTC.

This chain uses TRBV30 with TRBJ2-5; 7 nucleotides line up with TRBD1. Germline CDR1 GTSNPN, CDR2 SVGIG (reference sequence). There are 17 residues in the CDR3. V lost 2 bases and J lost 9; bases outside the gene matches: 21. This chain's CDR3 is CAWSPGFGTVLRVAQYF. DNA for the CDR3: TGTGCCTGGAGTCCAGGGTTCGGGACAGTGTTAAGAGTGGCCCAGTACTTC.

The chain employs TRBV28 and TRBJ1-2; perhaps TRBD1 as D (5 bases). V was pared by 5 bases and J by 4 bases, with 11 bases between. CDR3 size: 13 residues. CDR1 and CDR2 (germline): MDHEN, SYDVKM. The CDR3 DNA follows: TGTGCCAGCAGTACAGCGGGGGGCTATGGCTACACCTTC. Translated: CASSTAGGYGYTF.